A selection of T cell receptor beta chains follows, all from one sample in a study of blood T cell repertoires in COVID-19. TCRdb's copy holds only in-frame clones and misses some; the assay was immunoSEQ multiplex PCR. The sample shows fewer than 300,000 clones, roughly nine tenths of them seen only once. The specimen sequenced was peripheral blood. The receptors were sampled from a woman aged 25 to 39 with COVID-19, enrolled during active disease. Each CDR3 is given with its conserved first and last residue. A D gene is named only where the DNA matches it firmly.

length: 14; J: TRBJ1-1; D: NA; V: TRBV5-4; CDR3: CASSLQIRNTEAFF; DNA: TGTGCCAGCAGCTTGCAGATCAGGAACACTGAAGCTTTCTTT
length: 14; J: TRBJ1-1; D: NA; V: TRBV19; CDR3: CASSRGVTNTEAFF; DNA: TGTGCCAGTAGTAGGGGGGTTACTAACACTGAAGCTTTCTTT
length: 14; J: TRBJ1-5; D: NA; V: TRBV5-1; CDR3: CASSLAGGGQPQHF; DNA: TGCGCCAGCAGCTTGGCGGGGGGAGGACAGCCCCAGCATTTT
length: 13; J: TRBJ2-7; D: TRBD2; V: TRBV5-4; CDR3: CASSPGLVDEQYF; DNA: TGTGCCAGCAGCCCGGGACTAGTCGACGAGCAGTACTTC
length: 13; J: TRBJ1-2; D: NA; V: TRBV30; CDR3: CAWSTGYNYGYTF; DNA: TGTGCCTGGAGTACCGGGTATAACTATGGCTACACCTTC
length: 14; J: TRBJ1-5; D: TRBD1; V: TRBV28; CDR3: CASSFGAGGQPQHF; DNA: TGTGCCAGCAGTTTTGGGGCAGGGGGACAGCCCCAGCATTTT
length: 14; J: TRBJ2-7; D: NA; V: TRBV19; CDR3: CASSISQGPYEQYF; DNA: TGTGCCAGTAGTATCTCCCAGGGGCCCTACGAGCAGTACTTC
length: 23; J: TRBJ2-7; D: TRBD2; V: TRBV24-1; CDR3: CATSDFDRAPGTSSLLSSYEQYF; DNA: TGTGCCACCAGTGATTTCGACAGGGCACCCGGGACTAGCTCCCTTTTAAGCTCCTACGAGCAGTACTTC
length: 12; J: TRBJ1-2; D: NA; V: TRBV5-8; CDR3: CASSPEGKGYTF; DNA: TGTGCCAGCAGCCCCGAGGGAAAAGGCTACACCTTC
length: 14; J: TRBJ2-7; D: TRBD1; V: TRBV5-8; CDR3: CASSFNRGFYEQYF; DNA: TGTGCCAGCAGCTTTAACAGGGGTTTCTACGAGCAGTACTTC
length: 18; J: TRBJ2-7; D: TRBD2; V: TRBV28; CDR3: CASSSPGLAGLSSYEQYF; DNA: TGTGCCAGCAGTTCGCCGGGACTAGCGGGATTAAGCTCCTACGAGCAGTACTTC
length: 17; J: TRBJ1-1; D: NA; V: TRBV7-6; CDR3: CASSLSLQGTGNTEAFF; DNA: TGTGCCAGCAGCTTATCCCTACAGGGTACGGGGAACACTGAAGCTTTCTTT
length: 17; J: TRBJ1-3; D: NA; V: TRBV3-1/TRBV3-2; CDR3: CASSQKFQGLSGNTIYF; DNA: TGTGCCAGCAGCCAGAAATTCCAGGGTCTCTCTGGAAACACCATATATTTT
length: 15; J: TRBJ1-5; D: TRBD1; V: TRBV18; CDR3: CASSSGTGDDQPQHF; DNA: TGTGCCAGCTCATCAGGGACAGGGGACGATCAGCCCCAGCATTTT